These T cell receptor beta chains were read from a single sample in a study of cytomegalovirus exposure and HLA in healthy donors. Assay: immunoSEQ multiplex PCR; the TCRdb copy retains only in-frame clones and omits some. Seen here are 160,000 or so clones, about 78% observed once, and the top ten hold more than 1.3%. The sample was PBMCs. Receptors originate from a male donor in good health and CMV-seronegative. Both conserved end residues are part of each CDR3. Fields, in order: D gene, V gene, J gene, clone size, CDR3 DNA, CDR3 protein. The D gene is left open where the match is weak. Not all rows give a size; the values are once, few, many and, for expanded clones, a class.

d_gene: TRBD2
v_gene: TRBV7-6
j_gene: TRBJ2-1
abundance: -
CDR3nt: TGTGCCAGCAGCCCAGGACTAGCGGGAAGGAGTGAGCAGTTCTTC
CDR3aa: CASSPGLAGRSEQFF

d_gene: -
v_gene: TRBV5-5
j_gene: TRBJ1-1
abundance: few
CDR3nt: TGTGCCAGCAGCTTGGAGGGGATTTCGGCAGCTTTCTTT
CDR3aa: CASSLEGISAAFF

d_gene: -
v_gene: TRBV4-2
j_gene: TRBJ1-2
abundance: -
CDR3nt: TGTGCCAGCAGCCAAGACAGGGATCCTAACTATGGCTACACCTTC
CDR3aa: CASSQDRDPNYGYTF

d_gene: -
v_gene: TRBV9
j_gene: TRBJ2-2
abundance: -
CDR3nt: TGTGCCAGCAGCGGGGGGAACAGGGTGATTACCGGGGAGCTGTTTTTT
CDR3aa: CASSGGNRVITGELFF

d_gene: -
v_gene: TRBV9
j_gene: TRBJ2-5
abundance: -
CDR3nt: TGTGCCAGCAGCGCCGGGACTGACTTAAGGGCCCAGTACTTC
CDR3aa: CASSAGTDLRAQYF

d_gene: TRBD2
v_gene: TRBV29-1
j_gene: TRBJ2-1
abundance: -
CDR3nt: TGCAGCTCTGGTCTAGCGGGAGGGTCCTACAATGAGCAGTTCTTC
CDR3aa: CSSGLAGGSYNEQFF

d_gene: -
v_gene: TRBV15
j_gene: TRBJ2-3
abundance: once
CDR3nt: TGTGCCACCAGCAAACTAGGGTCCACAGATACGCAGTATTTT
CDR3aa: CATSKLGSTDTQYF

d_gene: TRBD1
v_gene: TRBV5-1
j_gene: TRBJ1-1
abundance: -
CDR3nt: TGCGCCAGCAGCTTGGGACAGGGGGGCACTGAAGCTTTCTTT
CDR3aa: CASSLGQGGTEAFF

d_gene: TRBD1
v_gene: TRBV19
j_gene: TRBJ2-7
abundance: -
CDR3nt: TGTGCCAGTAGTCGACCGGGACAGTCCTACGAGCAGTACTTC
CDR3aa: CASSRPGQSYEQYF

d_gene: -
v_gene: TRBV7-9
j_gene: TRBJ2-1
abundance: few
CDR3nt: TGTGCCAGCAGCTCTTCCTACGGTGAGCAGTTCTTC
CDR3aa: CASSSSYGEQFF

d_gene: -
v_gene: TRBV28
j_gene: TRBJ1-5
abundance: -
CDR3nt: TGTGCCAGCAGCGATTCGACAGGCAATCAGCCCCAGCATTTT
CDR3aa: CASSDSTGNQPQHF

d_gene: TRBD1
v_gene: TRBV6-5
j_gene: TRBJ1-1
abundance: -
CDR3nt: TGTGCCAGCAGGTCACCGACAGGGATGAACACTGAAGCTTTCTTT
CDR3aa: CASRSPTGMNTEAFF

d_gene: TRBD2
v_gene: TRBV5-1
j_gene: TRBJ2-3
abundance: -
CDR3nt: TGCGCCAGCAGCTCCTCCGGGGGGGGATGGGACCATGGGCACACAGATACGCAGTATTTT
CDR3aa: CASSSSGGGWDHGHTDTQYF

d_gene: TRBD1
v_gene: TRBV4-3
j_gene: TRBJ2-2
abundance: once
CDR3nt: TGCGCCAGCAGCCGAGAGACAGGGGGCCGGACCGGGGAGCTGTTTTTT
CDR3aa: CASSRETGGRTGELFF

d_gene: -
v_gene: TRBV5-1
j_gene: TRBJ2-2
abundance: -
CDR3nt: TGCGCCAGCAGCCTTCTGGGGCAGGCGAACACCGGGGAGCTGTTTTTT
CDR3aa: CASSLLGQANTGELFF

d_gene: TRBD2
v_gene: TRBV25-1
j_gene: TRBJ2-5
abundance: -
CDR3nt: TGTGCCAGCAGTGAATCTGAGGGGCGGGAGGGTGGTGAGAGCCAGTACTTC
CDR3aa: CASSESEGREGGESQYF

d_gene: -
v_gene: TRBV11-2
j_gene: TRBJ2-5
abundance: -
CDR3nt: TGTGCCAGCGGTGTGGCAGGGGAAGAGACCCAGTACTTC
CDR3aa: CASGVAGEETQYF

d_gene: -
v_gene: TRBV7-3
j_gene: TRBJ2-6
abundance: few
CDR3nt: TGTGCCAGCAGCTTAGGGGGCGGAGGGGCCAACGTCCTGACTTTC
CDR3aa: CASSLGGGGANVLTF

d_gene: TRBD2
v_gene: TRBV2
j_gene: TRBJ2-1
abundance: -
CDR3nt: TGTGCCAGCAGTGGGCTAGCGGAGCCTAACAATGAGCAGTTCTTC
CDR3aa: CASSGLAEPNNEQFF

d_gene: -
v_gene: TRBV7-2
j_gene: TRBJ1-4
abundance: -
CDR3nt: TGTGCCAGCAGTCCGGACGGGGTCGTGCTGGAAAAACTGTTTTTT
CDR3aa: CASSPDGVVLEKLFF

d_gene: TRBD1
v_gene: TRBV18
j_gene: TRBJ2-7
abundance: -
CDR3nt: TGTGCCAGCTCGTTCAGTCACCGGGACAGGGTCGGCGAGCAGTACTTC
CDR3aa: CASSFSHRDRVGEQYF

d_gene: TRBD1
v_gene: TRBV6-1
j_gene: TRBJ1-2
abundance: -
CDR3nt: TGTGCCAGCAGAAACGCAGGGGGCCGAAACTATGGCTACACCTTC
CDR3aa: CASRNAGGRNYGYTF

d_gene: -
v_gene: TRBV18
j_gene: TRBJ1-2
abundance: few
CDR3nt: TGTGCCAGCTCACCCCGAGGCACGGAGGGCTATGGCTACACCTTC
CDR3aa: CASSPRGTEGYGYTF

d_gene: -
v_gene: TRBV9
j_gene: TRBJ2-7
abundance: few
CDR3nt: TGTGCCAGCAGCCCCAATTGGGGGCCCTACGAGCAGTACTTC
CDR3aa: CASSPNWGPYEQYF

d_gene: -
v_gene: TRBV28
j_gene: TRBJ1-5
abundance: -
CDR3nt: TGTGCCAGCATAAAATCCTACGGTTTTAATCAGCCCCAGCATTTT
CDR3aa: CASIKSYGFNQPQHF

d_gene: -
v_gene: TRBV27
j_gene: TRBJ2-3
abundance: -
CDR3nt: TGTGCCAGCAGTTTGCGTCGGAGCACAGATACGCAGTATTTT
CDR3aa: CASSLRRSTDTQYF

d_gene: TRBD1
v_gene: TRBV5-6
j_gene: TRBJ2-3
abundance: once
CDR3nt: TGTGCCAGCAGCTTGGGACAGGGGATATCAGATACGCAGTATTTT
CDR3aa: CASSLGQGISDTQYF

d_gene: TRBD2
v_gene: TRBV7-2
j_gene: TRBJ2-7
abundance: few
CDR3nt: TGTGCCAGCAGCGACGGCGGTAGCGGGAGTCGTAAGCAGTACTTC
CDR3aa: CASSDGGSGSRKQYF

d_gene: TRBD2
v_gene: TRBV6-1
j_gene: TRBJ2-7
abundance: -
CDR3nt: TGTGCCAGCAGTGCTGGGACTAGCGGGAGGACCTACGAGCAGTACTTC
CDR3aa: CASSAGTSGRTYEQYF

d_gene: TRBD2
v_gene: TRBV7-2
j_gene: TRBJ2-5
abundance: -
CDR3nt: TGTGCCAGCAGTACGATATGGCTAGCGGGAGAGACCCAGTACTTC
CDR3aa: CASSTIWLAGETQYF

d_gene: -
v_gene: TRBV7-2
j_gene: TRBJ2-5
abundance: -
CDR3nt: TGTGCCAGCAGCTTAGGGGCGGGGAGAGAGACCCAGTACTTC
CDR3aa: CASSLGAGRETQYF

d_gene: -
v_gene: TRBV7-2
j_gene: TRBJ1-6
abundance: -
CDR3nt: TGTGCCAGCAGCTCCGATTCCGACATTTATAATTCACCCCTCCACTTT
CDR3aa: CASSSDSDIYNSPLHF

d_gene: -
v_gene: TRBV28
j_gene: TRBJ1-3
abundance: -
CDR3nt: TGTGCCACCCAAGAACAGGGAAACACCATATATTTT
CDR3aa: CATQEQGNTIYF

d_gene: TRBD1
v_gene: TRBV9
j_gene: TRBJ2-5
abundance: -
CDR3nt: TGTGCCAGCAGTAAAATGACAGGGCCGCAAGAGACCCAGTACTTC
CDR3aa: CASSKMTGPQETQYF

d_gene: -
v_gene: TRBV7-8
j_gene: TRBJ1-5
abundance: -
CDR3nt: TGTGCCAGCAGCTCTCGGGAGGGGGTGACCAATCAGCCCCAGCATTTT
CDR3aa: CASSSREGVTNQPQHF

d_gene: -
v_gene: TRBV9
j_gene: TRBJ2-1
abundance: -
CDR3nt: TGTGCCAGCAGCGTAGGTGGCCGCATCACGGAGCAGTTCTTC
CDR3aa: CASSVGGRITEQFF

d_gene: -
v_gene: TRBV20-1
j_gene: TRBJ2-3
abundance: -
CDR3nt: TGCAGTGGGTCGGGCACAGATACGCAGTATTTT
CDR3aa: CSGSGTDTQYF